Listed below are T cell receptor beta chains from one sample, sequenced in a study of CD8+ T cells in alopecia areata. Measured with immunoSEQ multiplex PCR; TCRdb has only the in-frame clones, and not every one. The profile shows some 170,000 clones, less than 70% of them singletons. The material sequenced was CD8+ T cells sorted from blood, taken at week 24, from a patient treated with tofacitinib. All receptors come from a human donor with alopecia areata. CDR3s include the opening cysteine and the closing phenylalanine or tryptophan. A D gene is named only where the DNA matches it firmly. Clone size is stated in some rows and not others, as once, few, many or a class when expanded.

J gene: TRBJ2-5
D gene: NA
V gene: TRBV5-1
clone size: NA
CDR3 protein: CASRDDGFRETQYF
CDR3 DNA: TGCGCCAGCAGGGATGACGGCTTTAGGGAGACCCAGTACTTC

J gene: TRBJ2-3
D gene: TRBD2
V gene: TRBV9
clone size: NA
CDR3 protein: CASSDNSGGFADTQYF
CDR3 DNA: TGTGCCAGCAGCGACAATAGCGGGGGGTTCGCAGATACGCAGTATTTT

J gene: TRBJ2-7
D gene: NA
V gene: TRBV7-2
clone size: few
CDR3 protein: CASSLESYEQYF
CDR3 DNA: TGTGCCAGCAGCTTAGAATCCTACGAGCAGTACTTC

J gene: TRBJ2-7
D gene: NA
V gene: TRBV27
clone size: NA
CDR3 protein: CASSLRGVNEQYF
CDR3 DNA: TGTGCCAGCAGTTTAAGAGGAGTTAACGAGCAGTACTTC

J gene: TRBJ2-5
D gene: NA
V gene: TRBV6-5
clone size: few
CDR3 protein: CASSLLDREGETQYF
CDR3 DNA: TGTGCCAGCAGCCTTCTGGACAGGGAGGGGGAGACCCAGTACTTC

J gene: TRBJ1-1
D gene: NA
V gene: TRBV7-9
clone size: NA
CDR3 protein: CASTPRVNTEAFF
CDR3 DNA: TGTGCCAGCACCCCCAGGGTGAACACTGAAGCTTTCTTT

J gene: TRBJ2-2
D gene: TRBD2
V gene: TRBV7-9
clone size: few
CDR3 protein: CASSFPGGPNTGELFF
CDR3 DNA: TGTGCCAGCAGCTTCCCGGGGGGACCGAACACCGGGGAGCTGTTTTTT

J gene: TRBJ2-6
D gene: NA
V gene: TRBV30
clone size: NA
CDR3 protein: CAGYGRAGGANVLTF
CDR3 DNA: TGTGCCGGGTACGGTCGAGCTGGGGGGGCCAACGTCCTGACTTTC

J gene: TRBJ1-2
D gene: NA
V gene: TRBV19
clone size: NA
CDR3 protein: CASSIDSIYGYTF
CDR3 DNA: TGTGCCAGTAGTATAGACAGCATCTATGGCTACACCTTC

J gene: TRBJ2-2
D gene: TRBD2
V gene: TRBV30
clone size: few
CDR3 protein: CAWTRLAGGRELFF
CDR3 DNA: TGTGCCTGGACTCGACTAGCGGGGGGGCGGGAGCTGTTTTTT

J gene: TRBJ1-1
D gene: NA
V gene: TRBV9
clone size: NA
CDR3 protein: CASSVGVGNTEAFF
CDR3 DNA: TGTGCCAGCAGCGTAGGGGTGGGGAACACTGAAGCTTTCTTT

J gene: TRBJ1-1
D gene: NA
V gene: TRBV7-9
clone size: NA
CDR3 protein: CASSLDGTEAFF
CDR3 DNA: TGTGCCAGCAGCTTAGACGGGACAGAAGCTTTCTTT

J gene: TRBJ1-5
D gene: NA
V gene: TRBV19
clone size: NA
CDR3 protein: CASRGWGQPQHF
CDR3 DNA: TGTGCCAGTAGAGGTTGGGGGCAGCCCCAGCATTTT

J gene: TRBJ1-1
D gene: NA
V gene: TRBV29-1
clone size: few
CDR3 protein: CSVPSPGLNTEAFF
CDR3 DNA: TGCAGCGTTCCATCGCCGGGACTAAACACTGAAGCTTTCTTT

J gene: TRBJ1-5
D gene: NA
V gene: TRBV27
clone size: NA
CDR3 protein: CASSPFGGGNQPQHF
CDR3 DNA: TGTGCCAGCAGCCCCTTTGGAGGTGGCAATCAGCCCCAGCATTTT

J gene: TRBJ1-5
D gene: NA
V gene: TRBV4-1
clone size: once
CDR3 protein: CASSQERGNQPQHF
CDR3 DNA: TGCGCCAGCAGCCAAGAGAGAGGGAATCAGCCCCAGCATTTT